The clone carrying this T cell receptor beta chain was counted between two and nine times. Its specificity is not known. This sample stems from a study of T cells in Graves' hyperthyroidism and ophthalmopathy. Study-level background: Sampling of peripheral blood happened at initial diagnosis, prior to any treatment. Findings and limits, study-wide: Blood held most thyroid clonotypes expanded above 0.001 frequency.

V was shortened by 0 bases and J by 6 bases, with 10 bases between the two germline ends. Per germline, CDR1 SQVTM and CDR2 ANQGSEA. The CDR3 has 13 residues. TCR beta CDR3 region amplification was performed from RNA transcripts. A set of HTBI primers served as the primers for a first-round RT-PCR of the TCR CDR3. TCRdb passed the multiplex PCR reads through MiXCR, listing each CDR3 protein once. In the table there are around 700,000 distinct CDR3 sequences, around a third of which are singletons. Diagnostic decisions used clinical symptoms, serum thyroxine and TRAb, thyroid ultrasound and orbital computed tomography. Fresh peripheral blood, approximately 9.7 ml, was the source of the PBMCs.

This chain links TRBV29-1 with TRBJ2-3; D ambiguous. The sample comprised blood. The receptor comes from a middle-aged woman with Graves' hyperthyroidism. CDR3 bases: TGCAGCGTTGAAGACACCCTGGTCGATACGCAGTATTTT. It is translated as CSVEDTLVDTQYF.